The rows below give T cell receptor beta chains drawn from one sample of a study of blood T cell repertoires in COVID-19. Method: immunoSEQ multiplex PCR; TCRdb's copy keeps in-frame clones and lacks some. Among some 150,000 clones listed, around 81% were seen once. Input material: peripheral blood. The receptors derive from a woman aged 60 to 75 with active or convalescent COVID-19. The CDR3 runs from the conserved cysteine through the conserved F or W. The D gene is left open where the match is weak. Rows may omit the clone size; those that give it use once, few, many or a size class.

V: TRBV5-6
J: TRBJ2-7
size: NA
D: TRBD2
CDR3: CASSFGGSGSWDEQYF
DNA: TGTGCCAGCAGCTTTGGGGGTAGCGGGAGTTGGGACGAGCAGTACTTC

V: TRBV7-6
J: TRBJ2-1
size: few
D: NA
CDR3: CASSVPGTGNNEQFF
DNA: TGTGCCAGCAGCGTACCCGGGACTGGAAACAATGAGCAGTTCTTC

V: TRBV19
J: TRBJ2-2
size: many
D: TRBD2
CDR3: CASSIGGGTGELFF
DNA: TGTGCCAGTAGTATAGGCGGGGGGACCGGGGAGCTGTTTTTT

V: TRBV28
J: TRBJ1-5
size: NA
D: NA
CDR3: CASSSLDSLYSNQPQHF
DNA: TGTGCCAGCAGTTCGTTGGACAGCTTATATAGCAATCAGCCCCAGCATTTT

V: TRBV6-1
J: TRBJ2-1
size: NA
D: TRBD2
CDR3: CASSEAASGYNEQFF
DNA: TGTGCCAGCAGTGAAGCGGCTAGCGGTTACAATGAGCAGTTCTTC

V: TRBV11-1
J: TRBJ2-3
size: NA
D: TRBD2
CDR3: CASSLAFTSGDTDTQYF
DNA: TGTGCCAGCAGCTTAGCGTTTACTAGCGGGGACACAGATACGCAGTATTTT

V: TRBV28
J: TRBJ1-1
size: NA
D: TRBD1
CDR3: CASSLAGGTEAFF
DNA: TGTGCCAGCAGTTTAGCAGGGGGCACTGAAGCTTTCTTT

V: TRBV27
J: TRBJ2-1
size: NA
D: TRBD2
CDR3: CASIPRGGGSYNEQFF
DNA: TGTGCCAGCATCCCCCGGGGGGGAGGCTCCTACAATGAGCAGTTCTTC

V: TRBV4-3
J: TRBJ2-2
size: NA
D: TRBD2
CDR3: CASSQGSRTSGDTGELFF
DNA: TGCGCCAGCAGCCAAGGATCGCGGACTAGCGGGGACACCGGGGAGCTGTTTTTT

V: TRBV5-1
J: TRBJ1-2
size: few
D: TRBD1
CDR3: CASSLGQGVSYGYTF
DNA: TGCGCCAGCAGCTTGGGTCAGGGGGTCAGCTATGGCTACACCTTC

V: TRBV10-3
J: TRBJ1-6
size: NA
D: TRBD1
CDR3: CATTGTVESPLHF
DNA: TGTGCCACCACCGGGACAGTAGAGTCACCCCTCCACTTT

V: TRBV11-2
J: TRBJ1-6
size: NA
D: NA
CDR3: CASSLVGADISPLHF
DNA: TGTGCCAGCAGCTTAGTTGGGGCGGATATTTCACCCCTCCACTTT

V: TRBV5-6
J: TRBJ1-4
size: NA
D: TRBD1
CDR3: CASSSDRGPGEKLFF
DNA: TGTGCCAGCAGCTCGGACAGGGGCCCCGGGGAAAAACTGTTTTTT

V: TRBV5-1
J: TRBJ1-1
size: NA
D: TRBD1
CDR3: CASFTGQGHTEAFF
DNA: TGCGCCAGTTTCACGGGACAGGGGCATACTGAAGCTTTCTTT

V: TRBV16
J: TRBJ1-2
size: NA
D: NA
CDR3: CASSQYRDGGYTF
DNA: TGTGCCAGCAGCCAGTACAGGGACGGGGGCTACACCTTC

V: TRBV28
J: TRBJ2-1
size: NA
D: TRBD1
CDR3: CASSAGGPYNEQFF
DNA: TGTGCCAGCAGTGCAGGGGGACCCTACAATGAGCAGTTCTTC

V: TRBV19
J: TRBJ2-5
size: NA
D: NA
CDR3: CASRGGQYQETQYF
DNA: TGTGCCAGTCGGGGAGGCCAGTACCAAGAGACCCAGTACTTC

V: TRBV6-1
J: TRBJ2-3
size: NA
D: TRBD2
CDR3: CASSERGEGTDTQYF
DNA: TGTGCCAGCAGTGAGCGGGGGGAGGGCACAGATACGCAGTATTTT

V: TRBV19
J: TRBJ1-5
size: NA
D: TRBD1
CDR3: CASSPRGEGANQPQHF
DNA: TGTGCCAGTAGCCCCAGGGGAGAGGGGGCGAATCAGCCCCAGCATTTT

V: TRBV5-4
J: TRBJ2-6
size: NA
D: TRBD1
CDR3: CASSLTRGTGDPGANVLTF
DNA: TGTGCCAGCAGCTTGACCCGGGGGACAGGGGATCCTGGGGCCAACGTCCTGACTTTC

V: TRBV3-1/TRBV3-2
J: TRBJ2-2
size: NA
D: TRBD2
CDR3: CASSHVKGTGTSGSRDTGELFF
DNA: TGTGCCAGCAGCCACGTAAAAGGGACCGGGACTAGCGGGAGTAGGGACACCGGGGAGCTGTTTTTT

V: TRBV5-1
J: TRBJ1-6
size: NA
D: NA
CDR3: CASSGTNNSPLHF
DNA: TGCGCCAGCTCCGGGACTAATAATTCACCCCTCCACTTT

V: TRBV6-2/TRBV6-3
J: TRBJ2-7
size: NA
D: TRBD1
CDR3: CASSTEGTGSPYEQYF
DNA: TGTGCCAGCAGCACCGAAGGGACAGGGTCCCCCTACGAGCAGTACTTC

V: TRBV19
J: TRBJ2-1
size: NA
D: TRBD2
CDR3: CASSTPSTGGPRHEQFF
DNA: TGTGCCAGTAGTACCCCCTCGACGGGAGGGCCTCGGCATGAGCAGTTCTTC

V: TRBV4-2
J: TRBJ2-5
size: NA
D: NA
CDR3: CASSQVTEQETQYF
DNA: TGTGCCAGCAGCCAAGTCACCGAGCAAGAGACCCAGTACTTC

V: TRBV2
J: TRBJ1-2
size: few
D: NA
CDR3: CASSDRYGYTF
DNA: TGTGCCAGCAGTGACAGATATGGCTACACCTTC

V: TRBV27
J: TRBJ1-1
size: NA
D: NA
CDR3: CASKPRGPTEAFF
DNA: TGTGCCAGCAAACCAAGGGGCCCAACTGAAGCTTTCTTT

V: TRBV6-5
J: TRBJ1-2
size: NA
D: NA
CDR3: CASGGGSNYGYTF
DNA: TGTGCCTCGGGCGGGGGGAGCAATTATGGCTACACCTTC

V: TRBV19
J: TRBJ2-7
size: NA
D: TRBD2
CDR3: CASTGQAGEYEQYF
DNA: TGTGCCAGTACGGGTCAAGCGGGAGAATACGAGCAGTACTTC

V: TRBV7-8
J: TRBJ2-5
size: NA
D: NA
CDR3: CASSLGLLDPGAQETQYF
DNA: TGTGCCAGCAGCTTAGGGTTGTTGGACCCTGGGGCCCAAGAGACCCAGTACTTC

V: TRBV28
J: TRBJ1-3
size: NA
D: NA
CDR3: CASLQYSGNTIYF
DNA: TGTGCCAGCCTTCAGTATTCTGGAAACACCATATATTTT

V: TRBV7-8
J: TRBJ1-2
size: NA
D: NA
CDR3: CASSLVLGEDYGYTF
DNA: TGTGCCAGCAGCTTAGTTCTAGGGGAGGACTATGGCTACACCTTC

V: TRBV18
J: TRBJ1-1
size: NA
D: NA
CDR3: CASSLVGGNTEAFF
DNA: TGTGCCAGCTCACTCGTGGGGGGGAACACTGAAGCTTTCTTT

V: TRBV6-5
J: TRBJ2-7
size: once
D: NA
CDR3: CASSSTYEQYF
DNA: TGTGCCAGCAGTTCTACCTACGAGCAGTACTTC

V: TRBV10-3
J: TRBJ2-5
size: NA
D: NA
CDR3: CAISYGQQETQYF
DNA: TGTGCCATCAGCTATGGACAGCAAGAGACCCAGTACTTC

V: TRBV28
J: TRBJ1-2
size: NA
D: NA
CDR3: CASRPQGQYRGYTF
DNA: TGTGCCAGCAGACCTCAAGGACAGTATCGTGGCTACACCTTC

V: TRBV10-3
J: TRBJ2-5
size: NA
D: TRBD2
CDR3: CAISLTSGYQETQYF
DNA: TGTGCCATCAGTCTGACTAGCGGGTACCAAGAGACCCAGTACTTC

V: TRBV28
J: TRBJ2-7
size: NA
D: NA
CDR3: CASSLPAYEQYF
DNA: TGTGCCAGCAGTTTACCCGCCTACGAGCAGTACTTC

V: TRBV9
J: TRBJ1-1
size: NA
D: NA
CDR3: CASSATPLGAEAFF
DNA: TGTGCCAGCAGCGCGACCCCGTTGGGCGCTGAAGCTTTCTTT

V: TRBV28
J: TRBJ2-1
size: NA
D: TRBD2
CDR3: CASSPLSGGALYEQFF
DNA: TGTGCCAGCAGTCCCCTGTCGGGGGGGGCCTTGTATGAGCAGTTCTTC

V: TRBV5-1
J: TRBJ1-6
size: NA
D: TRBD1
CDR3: CASSLEGTGSGSPLHF
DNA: TGCGCCAGCAGCTTGGAAGGGACAGGGTCGGGTTCACCCCTCCACTTT

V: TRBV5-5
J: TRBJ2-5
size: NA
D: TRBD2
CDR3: CASMRQRGDATQYF
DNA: TGTGCCAGCATGAGACAGCGGGGGGACGCGACCCAGTACTTC

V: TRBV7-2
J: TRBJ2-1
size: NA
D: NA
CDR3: CASSVFLGDVHNEQFF
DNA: TGTGCCAGCAGCGTATTCCTAGGAGATGTTCACAATGAGCAGTTCTTC

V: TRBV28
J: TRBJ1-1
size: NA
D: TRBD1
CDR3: CASGQGAEAFF
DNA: TGTGCCAGCGGACAGGGCGCTGAAGCTTTCTTT

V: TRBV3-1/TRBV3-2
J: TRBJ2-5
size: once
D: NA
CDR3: CASSLIGRTLQETQYF
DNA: TGTGCCAGCAGCCTTATCGGGCGGACACTCCAAGAGACCCAGTACTTC